This T cell receptor beta chain is from a study of shared clonotypes between healthy human individuals. Genomic DNA per cell subset filled all wells of several immunoSEQ plates. Amplification in unsorted PBMC replicate PCRs started from about 280 ng DNA, which equals 30,000 to 35,000 T cell genomes. Authors' methods: Junction-only sequences without quality scores came from ImmunoSEQ, so filtering differed. TCRdb keeps only in-frame clones here, not all; method: immunoSEQ multiplex PCR. That table gives V, J and clone size, and the DNA gave D and trimming. The table includes roughly 500,000 clones, roughly 77% detected once. Researchers drew on roughly 89 million PBMCs for genomic DNA from unsorted samples. Germline V gene data show CDR1 as MNHNS and CDR2 as SASEGT. V lost 3 bases and J lost 2, with 5 bases in between. The CDR3 spans 12 residues.

The source of this sequence is a middle-aged woman in good health. Some clones in this sample may be carry-over from other donors' samples. Sequenced input: PBMCs. The rearrangement links TRBV6-1 to TRBJ2-7; TRBD1 might be the D (5 bases). The CDR3 reads CASSETAYEQYF. In nucleotides, the CDR3 is TGTGCCAGCAGTGAGACAGCCTACGAGCAGTACTTC.